What follows describes a single T cell receptor beta chain. Antigen unknown. This CDR3 region has 13 residues. Trimming removed 2 bases from V and 7 bases from J; junction bases left unmatched: 3. CDR1 and CDR2 from the germline V gene are MNHNY and SVGAGI (reference sequence). This sample is drawn from a study of cytomegalovirus exposure and HLA in healthy donors. For the study at large: Genotyping of more than 300 donors showed that around 81% belonged to the Caucasian-associated ancestry cluster. Findings and limits, study-wide: There were a few CMV-associated chains whose specificity for CMV antigens was confirmed in vitro. Earlier analysis looked at TCR beta V segments, and most were productive about 90% or about 30% of the time.

Both 60 Vbeta primers and 13 Jbeta primers went into the PCR. Profiling relied on immunoSEQ multiplex PCR, and the TCRdb table lists in-frame clones only, not all of them. The sample gives about 140,000 clones, approximately 78% of which show up once; about 3.2% is in the top ten. The sequencing sample was made of PBMCs. The clonotype was recovered from a man aged 18 to 30 in good health and CMV-seropositive. The chain is built from TRBV6-6 and TRBJ1-1; 8 nucleotides line up with TRBD1. CDR3 loop: CASSYDRGSEAFF. CDR3 bases: TGTGCCAGCAGTTACGACAGGGGAAGTGAAGCTTTCTTT.